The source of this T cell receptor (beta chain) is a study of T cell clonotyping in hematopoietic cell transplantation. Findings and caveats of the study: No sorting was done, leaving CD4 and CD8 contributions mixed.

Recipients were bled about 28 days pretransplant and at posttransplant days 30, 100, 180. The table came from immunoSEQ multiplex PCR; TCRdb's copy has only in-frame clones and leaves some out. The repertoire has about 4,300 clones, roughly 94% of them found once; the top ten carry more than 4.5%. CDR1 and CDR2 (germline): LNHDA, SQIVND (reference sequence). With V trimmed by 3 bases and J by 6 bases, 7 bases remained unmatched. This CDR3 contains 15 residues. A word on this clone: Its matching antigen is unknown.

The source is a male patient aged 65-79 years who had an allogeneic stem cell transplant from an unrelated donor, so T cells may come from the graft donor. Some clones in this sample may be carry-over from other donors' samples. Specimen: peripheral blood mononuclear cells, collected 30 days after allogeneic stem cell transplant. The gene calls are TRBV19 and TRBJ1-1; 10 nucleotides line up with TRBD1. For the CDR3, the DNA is TGTGCCAGTAGTATGCGGACAGGGGGTATGGCTGAAGCTTTCTTT. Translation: CASSMRTGGMAEAFF.